This T cell receptor (beta chain) was observed in a study of spatial heterogeneity in lung cancer. This clonotype was seen at least ten times. Its target is not known. All TCR cDNA molecules were individually tagged with a unique molecular identifier. MiXCR, run by TCRdb on the 5' RACE reads, gives a single entry per CDR3 protein. The sample lists some 11,000 distinct CDR3 sequences; 5.5% to 7.5% were seen once. The CDR3 is 14 amino acids. Trimming left V 1 base short and J 0 bases short, with 3 bases between. CDR1 is SGHVS and CDR2 is FNYEAQ in the germline V gene. The time point was: sample taken at primary tumor resection. From tumor, nontumor lung or frozen PBMC, whole RNA was taken unsorted for sequencing. Points from the study as a whole: At resection, ubiquitous expanded tumor TCRs appeared in blood more than at follow-up.

This receptor was taken from a male donor with early-stage non-small cell lung cancer. The rearrangement uses TRBV7-6 and TRBJ2-2; D gene uncertain. This specimen was PBMCs, taken at surgery. CDR3 sequence: CASSLGTNTGELFF. CDR3 DNA: TGTGCCAGCAGCTTAGGAACGAACACCGGGGAGCTGTTTTTT.